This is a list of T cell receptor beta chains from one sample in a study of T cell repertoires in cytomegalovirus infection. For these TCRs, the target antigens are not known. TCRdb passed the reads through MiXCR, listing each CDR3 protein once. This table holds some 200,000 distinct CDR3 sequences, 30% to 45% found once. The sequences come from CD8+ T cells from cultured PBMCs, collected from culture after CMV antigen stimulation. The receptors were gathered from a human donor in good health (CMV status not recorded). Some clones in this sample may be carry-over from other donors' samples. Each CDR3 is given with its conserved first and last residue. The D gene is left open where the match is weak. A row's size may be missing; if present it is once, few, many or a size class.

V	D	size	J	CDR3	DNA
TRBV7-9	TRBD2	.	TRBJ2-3	CASSPLGEGSDTQYF	TGTGCCAGCAGCCCCCTAGGGGAGGGGTCAGATACGCAGTATTTT
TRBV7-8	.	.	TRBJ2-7	CASSLDTGIEQYF	TGTGCCAGCAGCTTAGATACCGGGATCGAGCAGTACTTC
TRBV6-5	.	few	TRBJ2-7	CASRHDLGHEQYF	TGTGCCAGCAGACACGACCTCGGCCACGAGCAGTACTTC
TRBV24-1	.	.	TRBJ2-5	CATSDTETQYF	TGTGCCACCAGTGACACCGAGACCCAGTACTTC
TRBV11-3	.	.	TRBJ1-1	CASSLRSNPIEAFF	TGTGCCAGCAGCTTAAGATCGAACCCTATTGAAGCTTTCTTT
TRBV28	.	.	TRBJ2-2	CASSFSYTGELFF	TGTGCCAGCAGTTTCTCTTACACCGGGGAGCTGTTTTTT
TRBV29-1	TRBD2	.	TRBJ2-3	CSVEAAGGLDTQYF	TGCAGCGTTGAAGCAGCGGGAGGGTTAGATACGCAGTATTTT
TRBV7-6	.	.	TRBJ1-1	CASSSPHTEAFF	TGTGCCAGCAGCTCACCCCACACTGAAGCTTTCTTT
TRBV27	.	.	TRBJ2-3	CAARDSTDTQYF	TGTGCCGCCCGGGACAGCACAGATACGCAGTATTTT
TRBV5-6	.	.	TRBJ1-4	CASSHRGEKLFF	TGTGCCAGCAGCCATCGGGGGGAAAAACTGTTTTTT
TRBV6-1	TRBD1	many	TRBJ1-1	CASSNPGQQGSLAEAFF	TGTGCCAGCAGTAATCCGGGACAGCAAGGGAGTCTCGCTGAAGCTTTCTTT
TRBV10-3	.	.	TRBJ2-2	CAIGQSNTGELFF	TGTGCCATCGGGCAGTCGAACACCGGGGAGCTGTTTTTT
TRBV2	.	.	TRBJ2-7	CASRMGGQNYEQYF	TGTGCCAGCAGGATGGGGGGACAGAACTACGAGCAGTACTTC
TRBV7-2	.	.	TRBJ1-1	CASTRGVYEAFF	TGTGCCAGCACCCGAGGGGTTTATGAAGCTTTCTTT
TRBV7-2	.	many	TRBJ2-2	CASSLGGVGGNTGELFF	TGTGCCAGCAGCTTAGGGGGCGTCGGGGGCAACACCGGGGAGCTGTTTTTT
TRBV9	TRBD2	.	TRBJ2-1	CASREVAGGSEQFF	TGTGCCAGCAGAGAGGTAGCGGGAGGATCTGAGCAGTTCTTC
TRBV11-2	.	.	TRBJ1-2	CASSLTGHIYGYTF	TGTGCCAGCAGCTTAACGGGACATATCTATGGCTACACCTTC
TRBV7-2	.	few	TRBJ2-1	CASSPELLYNEQFF	TGTGCCAGCAGCCCTGAACTTCTCTACAATGAGCAGTTCTTC
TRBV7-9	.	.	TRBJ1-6	CASSLGESSYNSPLHF	TGTGCCAGCAGCTTAGGCGAGAGCTCCTATAATTCACCCCTCCACTTT
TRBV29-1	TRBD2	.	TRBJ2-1	CSVEGLAGDAYNEQFF	TGCAGCGTAGAGGGACTAGCGGGAGACGCCTACAATGAGCAGTTCTTC
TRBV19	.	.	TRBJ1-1	CASVAGMNTEAFF	TGTGCCAGTGTAGCTGGAATGAACACTGAAGCTTTCTTT
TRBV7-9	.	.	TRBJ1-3	CASSLDPRGF	TGTGCCAGCAGCTTAGACCCCAGGGGTTTT
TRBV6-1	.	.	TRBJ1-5	CASSVNVYSNQPQHF	TGTGCCAGCAGTGTCAACGTTTATAGCAATCAGCCCCAGCATTTT
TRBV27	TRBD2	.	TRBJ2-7	CASSLSAGGRYEQYF	TGTGCCAGCAGTTTATCGGCGGGGGGACGCTACGAGCAGTACTTC
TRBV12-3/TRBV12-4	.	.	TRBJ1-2	CASNMGFSDNYGYTF	TGTGCCAGCAACATGGGGTTCTCCGATAACTATGGCTACACCTTC
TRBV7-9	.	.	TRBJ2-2	CASSLRGSANTGELFF	TGTGCCAGCAGCTTAAGGGGGAGCGCGAACACCGGGGAGCTGTTTTTT
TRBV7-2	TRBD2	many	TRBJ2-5	CASSDKVGLHIQETQYF	TGTGCCAGCAGCGACAAAGTGGGACTACATATCCAAGAGACCCAGTACTTC
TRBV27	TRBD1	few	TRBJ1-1	CASSSMTGVNTEAFF	TGTGCCAGCAGTTCGATGACAGGGGTGAACACTGAAGCTTTCTTT
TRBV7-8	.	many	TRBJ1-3	CASSLTGPSSGNTIYF	TGTGCCAGCAGCTTAACGGGACCTAGCTCTGGAAACACCATATATTTT
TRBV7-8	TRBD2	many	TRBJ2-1	CASSPGLAGGNEQFF	TGTGCCAGCAGTCCAGGACTAGCGGGGGGGAATGAGCAGTTCTTC
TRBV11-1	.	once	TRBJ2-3	CASSLATWGDTQYF	TGTGCCAGCAGCTTAGCGACGTGGGGGGATACGCAGTATTTT
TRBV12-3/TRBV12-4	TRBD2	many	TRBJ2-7	CASGTWGVGTSGSSYEQYF	TGTGCCAGCGGAACGTGGGGCGTCGGGACTAGCGGGAGTTCCTACGAGCAGTACTTC
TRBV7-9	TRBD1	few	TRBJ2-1	CASTYRDRQFNEQFF	TGTGCCAGCACCTACCGGGACAGGCAATTCAATGAGCAGTTCTTC
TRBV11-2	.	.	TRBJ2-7	CASSLGGDSYEQYF	TGTGCCAGCAGCTTAGGGGGGGACTCCTACGAGCAGTACTTC
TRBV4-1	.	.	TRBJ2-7	CASSQEARANEQYF	TGCGCCAGCAGCCAAGAGGCTAGAGCCAACGAGCAGTACTTC
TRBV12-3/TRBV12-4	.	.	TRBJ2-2	CASRLRGNTGELFF	TGTGCCAGCAGGCTCCGGGGGAACACCGGGGAGCTGTTTTTT
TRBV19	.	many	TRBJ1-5	CASSPRGGGQPQHF	TGTGCCAGTAGTCCTCGTGGGGGCGGGCAGCCCCAGCATTTT
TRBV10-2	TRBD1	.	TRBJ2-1	CASSGDRESYNEQFF	TGCGCCAGCAGTGGGGACAGGGAATCCTACAATGAGCAGTTCTTC
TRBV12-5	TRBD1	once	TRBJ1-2	CASAGTGDRGYTF	TGTGCTAGTGCCGGGACAGGGGATCGTGGCTACACCTTC
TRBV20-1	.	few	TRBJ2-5	CSARAGFVETQYF	TGCAGTGCTAGAGCAGGGTTTGTGGAGACCCAGTACTTC
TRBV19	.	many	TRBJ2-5	CASSTLLFRNRRETQYF	TGTGCCAGTAGTACCCTTCTCTTCCGTAATCGCCGGGAGACCCAGTACTTC
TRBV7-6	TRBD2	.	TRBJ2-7	CASSLSPGLASYEQYF	TGTGCCAGCAGCCTTTCACCGGGACTAGCCTCCTACGAGCAGTACTTC
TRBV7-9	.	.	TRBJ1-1	CASSSGAEAFF	TGTGCCAGCAGCTCGGGGGCTGAAGCTTTCTTT
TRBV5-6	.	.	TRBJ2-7	CASSNQFREQYF	TGTGCCAGCAGCAATCAATTTCGGGAGCAGTACTTC
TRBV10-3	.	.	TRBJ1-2	CAISDPGQLPFYGYTF	TGTGCCATCAGTGACCCGGGACAACTACCCTTCTATGGCTACACCTTC